The present entry profiles one T cell receptor beta chain with its context. Its target is not known. Germline V gene sequence: CDR1 MNHNS, CDR2 SASEGT. The CDR3 contains 15 residues. Trimming at V came to 7 bases and at J to 0 bases, leaving 8 bases not matched to a gene. The sample comes from a study of T-cell memory formation after mild COVID-19. General study points: Memory sampled before infection contained some responding clones, suggesting cross-reactive memory joined. From day 15 to 85, contracting clones were balanced between CD4 and CD8, whereas later expanders leaned toward CD4+.

TCRdb independently ran MiXCR on the 5' RACE reads; one entry per CDR3 protein. The table lists 560,000 or so distinct CDR3 sequences, 15% to 20% of them singletons, with about 8.6% in the top ten. The sample taken for sequencing was PBMCs or a T cell subset sorted from them (not recorded which). The TCR was taken from an adult woman who had mild COVID-19 (a few samples of this study predate the infection). Cell type and time point are not known. This chain joins TRBV6-1 and TRBJ1-1; 7 bases are a match to TRBD1. In DNA form, the CDR3 reads TGTGCCAGCACCAGACAGGGCGGCATGAACACTGAAGCTTTCTTT. Translating gives CASTRQGGMNTEAFF.